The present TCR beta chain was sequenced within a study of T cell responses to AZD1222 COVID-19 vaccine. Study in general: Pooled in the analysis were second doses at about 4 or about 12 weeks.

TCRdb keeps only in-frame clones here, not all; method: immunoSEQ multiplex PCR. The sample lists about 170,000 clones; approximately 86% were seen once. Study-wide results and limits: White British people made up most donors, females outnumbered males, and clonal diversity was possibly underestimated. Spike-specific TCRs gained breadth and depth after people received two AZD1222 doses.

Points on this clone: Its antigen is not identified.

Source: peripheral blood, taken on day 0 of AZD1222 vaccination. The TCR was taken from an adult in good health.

In DNA form, the CDR3 reads TGTGCCAGCAGCCAAGATGTGACGAGGACAGGGAAAGAGACCCAGTACTTC. This sequence encodes CASSQDVTRTGKETQYF. J is TRBJ2-5 and V is TRBV14, with 8 bases matching TRBD1. This CDR3 region has 17 residues. The J segment lost 3 bases and the V segment lost 0 bases, leaving 9 bases of the junction unmatched. Germline assignment: CDR1 SGHDN and CDR2 FVKESK.